This TCR beta chain was retrieved from a study of T cell changes during pregnancy in multiple sclerosis. With V trimmed by 6 bases and J by 2 bases, 10 bases remained unmatched. Germline values: CDR1 MNHEY, CDR2 SMNVEV (reference sequence). The CDR3 is made up of 16 amino acids. TCRdb's copy holds only in-frame clones and misses some; the assay was immunoSEQ multiplex PCR. The data hold more than 80,000 clones, with roughly 89% observed a single time. The source material was peripheral blood, sampled before pregnancy. This clonotype was sampled from a female donor with multiple sclerosis, enrolled in a pregnancy study. V gene TRBV27 combines with J gene TRBJ2-3; 8 positions match TRBD2. The CDR3 nucleotides are TGTGCCAGCAGCTTTATATCCGGGAGGGCCACAGATACGCAGTATTTT. As protein: CASSFISGRATDTQYF.